This T cell receptor (beta chain) derives from a study of T-cell memory formation after mild COVID-19. Study-wide background: Clusters of TCRs were largely donor specific.

TCRdb analysed the 5' RACE reads with MiXCR anew, one entry per CDR3 protein. The table lists a few hundred thousand distinct CDR3 sequences, over 15% of them singletons, with 22% in the top ten. The CDR3 is 13 amino acids. Germline V gene sequence: CDR1 SGHNT, CDR2 YYREEE (reference sequence). The ends were cut back, 1 base at V and 3 bases at J, with 7 bases in the middle. This clonotype was observed at least ten times. The TCR originated in a man between 18 and 29 years old who had mild COVID-19 (a few samples of this study predate the infection). Cell type and time point are not known. Input material: PBMCs or a T cell subset sorted from them (not recorded which). The chain combines TRBV5-4 with TRBJ2-5; D uncertain. CDR3 in DNA: TGTGCCAGCAGCTTGCCGTACGAAGAGACCCAGTACTTC. Its translation: CASSLPYEETQYF.